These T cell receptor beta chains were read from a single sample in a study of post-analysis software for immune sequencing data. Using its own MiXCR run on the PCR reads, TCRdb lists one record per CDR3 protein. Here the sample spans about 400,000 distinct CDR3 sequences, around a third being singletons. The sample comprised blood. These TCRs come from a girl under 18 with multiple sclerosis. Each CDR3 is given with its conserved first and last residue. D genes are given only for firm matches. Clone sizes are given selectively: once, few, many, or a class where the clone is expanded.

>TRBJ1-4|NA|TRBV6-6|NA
TGTGCCAGCAGTCCTAGAGGCCGCACTAATGAAAAACGGTTTTTT
CASSPRGRTNEKRFF
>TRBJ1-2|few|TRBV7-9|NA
TGTGCCAGCAGCGGAGGGGGAGCCCCCACCCCCTATGGCTACACCTTC
CASSGGGAPTPYGYTF
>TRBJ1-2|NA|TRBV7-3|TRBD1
TGTGCCAGCAGCTCCACAGGGGCGAGGGGCTACACCTTC
CASSSTGARGYTF
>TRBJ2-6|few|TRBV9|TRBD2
TGTGCCAGCAGCTCAACGGGGGGGACTGGGGCCAACGTCCTGACTTTC
CASSSTGGTGANVLTF
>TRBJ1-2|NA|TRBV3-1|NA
TGTGCCAGCAGCCAAGTCGGGGGTTTGGACACTAACTATGGCTACACCTTC
CASSQVGGLDTNYGYTF
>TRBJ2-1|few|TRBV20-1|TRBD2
TGCAGTGCTAGAGACCCCTTGACTAGCGGGGGCTACAATGAGCAGTTCTTC
CSARDPLTSGGYNEQFF
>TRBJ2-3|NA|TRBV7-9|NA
TGTGCCAGCAGCTCCGGTTCAGATACGCAGTATTTT
CASSSGSDTQYF
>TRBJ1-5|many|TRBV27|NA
TGTGCCAGTACAGGAGACCTTAATCAGCCCCAGCATTTT
CASTGDLNQPQHF
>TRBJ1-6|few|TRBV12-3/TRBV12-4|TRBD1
TGTGCCAGCAGTTTTGTGGGAAGGACAGGGTCGTACTCACCCCTCCACTTT
CASSFVGRTGSYSPLHF
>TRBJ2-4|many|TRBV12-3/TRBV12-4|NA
TGTGCCAGCAGTTTAAAAAACATTCAGTACTTC
CASSLKNIQYF
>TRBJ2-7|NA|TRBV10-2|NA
TGCGCCAGCAGTGAGTCTAATCACGAGCAGTACTTC
CASSESNHEQYF
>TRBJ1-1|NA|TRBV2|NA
TGTGCCAGCAGTGAAGCGGCAGCCAGTATGAACACTGAAGCTTTCTTT
CASSEAAASMNTEAFF
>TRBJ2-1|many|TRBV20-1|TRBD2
TGCAGTGCTAGGCGGGGCGGGGGACTAGACTACAATGAGCAGTTCTTC
CSARRGGGLDYNEQFF
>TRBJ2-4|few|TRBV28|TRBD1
TGTGCCAGCAGTTGGGGACAGGGGGCCCACATTCAGTACTTC
CASSWGQGAHIQYF
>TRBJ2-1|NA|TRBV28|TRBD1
TGTGCCAGCAGTTTACGTTGGACAGGGGCAAGGTATGAGCAGTTCTTC
CASSLRWTGARYEQFF
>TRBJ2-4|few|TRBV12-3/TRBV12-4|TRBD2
TGTGCCAGCAGTAAGCGGGGGGGCCGCGGCATTCAGTACTTC
CASSKRGGRGIQYF
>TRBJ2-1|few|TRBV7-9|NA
TGTGCCAGCAGCTTAAGGCGTGGATTCAATGAGCAGTTCTTC
CASSLRRGFNEQFF
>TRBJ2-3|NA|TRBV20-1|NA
TGCAGTGCTATAAACCCGGGACTCACAGATACGCAGTATTTT
CSAINPGLTDTQYF
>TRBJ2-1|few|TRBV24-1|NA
TGTGCCACCAGTGACCAACTAGCAATTGAGCAGTTCTTC
CATSDQLAIEQFF
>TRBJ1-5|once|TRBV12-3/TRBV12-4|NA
TGTGTCAGCAGTCCCCGGGAATATTATAGCAATCAGCCCCAGCATTTT
CVSSPREYYSNQPQHF
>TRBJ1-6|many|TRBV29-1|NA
TGCAGCGTCCGAGTGGGCAGCTCCTATAATTCACCCCTCCACTTT
CSVRVGSSYNSPLHF
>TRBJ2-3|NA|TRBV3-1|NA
TGTGCCAGCAGCCAAGGTCGCAGGACCTCGGATACGCAGTATTTT
CASSQGRRTSDTQYF
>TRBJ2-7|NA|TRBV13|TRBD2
TGTGCCAGCAGCTTCCCTAAGCGGGGCCTGTACGAGCAGTACTTC
CASSFPKRGLYEQYF
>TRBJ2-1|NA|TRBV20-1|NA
TGCAGTGCTAGGGAGGGAGGCGGGGACCACAATGAGCAGTTCTTC
CSAREGGGDHNEQFF
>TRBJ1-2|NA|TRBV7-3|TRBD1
TGTGCCAGCAGCTTAACAGGAGGGACAGGGCTAAACTATGGCTGCACCTTC
CASSLTGGTGLNYGCTF
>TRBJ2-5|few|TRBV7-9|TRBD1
TGTGCCAGCAGCTTACTCGGGACAGGGGGTCTGGAAGAGACCCAGTACTTC
CASSLLGTGGLEETQYF
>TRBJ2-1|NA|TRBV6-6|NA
TGTGCCAGCAGTTACGGCAGGGCGGATGAGCAGTTCTTC
CASSYGRADEQFF
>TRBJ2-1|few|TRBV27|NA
TGTGCCAGCAGTTCCTATGGAGGGGGTAAAGGTGAGCAGTTCTTC
CASSSYGGGKGEQFF
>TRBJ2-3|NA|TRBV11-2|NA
TGTGCCAGCACCCGAGACTACCCAGATACGCAGTATTTT
CASTRDYPDTQYF
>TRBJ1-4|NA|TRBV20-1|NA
TGCAGTGCGAACGGGAGGGAACTGTTTTTT
CSANGRELFF
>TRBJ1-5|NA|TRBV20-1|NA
TGCAGTGCTGGGGGCAGGAGCAATCAGCCCCAGCATTTT
CSAGGRSNQPQHF
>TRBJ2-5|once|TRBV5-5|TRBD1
TGTGCCAGCAGCGCGACAGGGGTGGAGACCCAGTACTTC
CASSATGVETQYF
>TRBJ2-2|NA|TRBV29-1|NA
TGCAGCGTTGTGGGGGGGGAGCTGTTTTTT
CSVVGGELFF
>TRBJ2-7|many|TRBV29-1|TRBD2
TGCAGCGTTGAAGCTTTCAACGGGGGGTACGAGCAGTACTTC
CSVEAFNGGYEQYF
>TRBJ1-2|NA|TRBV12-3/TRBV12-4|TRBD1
TGTGCCAGCAGCTTTAACCAGGGGGCCTACTATGGCTACACCTTC
CASSFNQGAYYGYTF
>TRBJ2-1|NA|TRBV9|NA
TGTGCCAGCAGCGCTAAAGGGAGCCCCTACAATGAGCAGTTCTTC
CASSAKGSPYNEQFF